This T cell receptor (beta chain) was sequenced in a study of T-cell memory formation after mild COVID-19. Points from the study as a whole: Contracting CD4+ clones lay largely in CM and EM, with CD8+ ones residing in EMRA. Clones that got smaller from day 15 to 85 had even CD4/CD8, while clones growing later tipped toward CD4+.

A word on this clonotype: Its matching antigen is unknown.

Using constant-segment primers, 5'RACE produced TCR alpha and TCR beta cDNA libraries carrying sample barcodes and UMIs. TCRdb ran MiXCR on the 5' RACE reads and lists one entry per CDR3 protein. The sample records approximately 210,000 distinct CDR3 sequences, roughly 30% being singletons. Sequencing was performed on PBMCs or a T cell subset sorted from them (not recorded which). The TCR comes from an adult woman who had mild COVID-19 (a few samples of this study predate the infection). Cell type and time point are not known.

The CDR3 DNA reads as TGCAGTGCTAGAGATCTGGAGAACACTGAAGCTTTCTTT. The encoded protein is CSARDLENTEAFF. The chain uses TRBV20-1 and TRBJ1-1; unclear D gene. The germline gives CDR1 DFQATT, CDR2 SNEGSKA (reference sequence). The CDR3 contains 13 residues. V was clipped by 0 bases and J by 1 base, with 6 bases between them.